One sample yielded the 4 T cell receptor beta chains listed below, sequenced in a study of blood T cells in healthy people across ages. Through a sample-barcoded 5' primer and a J-beta primer mix, a second PCR was run for roughly 7 to 11 cycles. MiXCR, applied by TCRdb to the 5' RACE reads, yields one record per CDR3 protein. The data hold 850,000 to 950,000 distinct CDR3 sequences, with more than 25% observed a single time. The sequencing input was blood. These TCRs come from a woman aged 80 or older in good health.

This clonotype came up many times. The junction and the germline gene differ at one end; a read error may be behind it. The chain recombines TRBV15 with TRBJ2-5; unclear D gene. Germline CDR1 is LNHNV and CDR2 is YYDKDF (reference sequence). This CDR3 is built from 13 residues. DNA for the CDR3: TGTGCCACCGGCAGTTATTCCCAAGAGACCCAGTACTTC. Translation gives CATGSYSQETQYF. The entire variable domain, with the rest obtained from reference TRBV15 and TRBJ2-5, is as follows: DAMVIQNPRYQVTQFGKPVTLSCSQTLNHNVMYWYQQKSSQAPKLLFHYYDKDFNNEADTPDNFQSRRPNTSFCFLDIRSPGLGDTAMYLCATGSYSQETQYFGPGTRLLVL.

This clonotype was counted a few times. The J gene is TRBJ1-3, the V gene TRBV2; the match to TRBD1 covers 9 bases. Germline V gene sequence: CDR1 SNHLY, CDR2 FYNNEI. The CDR3 is made up of 16 amino acids. V lost 6 bases and J lost 3; bases outside the gene matches: 9. CDR3 coding DNA: TGTGCCAGCAGCTTATCACAGGGGGCAAGTGGAAACACCATATATTTT. This sequence encodes CASSLSQGASGNTIYF.

Ten or more counts support this clonotype. J is TRBJ2-3 and V is TRBV7-9; D perhaps matches TRBD2 (5 bases). V lost 5 bases to trimming and J lost 6 bases, with 15 bases between them. The CDR3 extends over 14 amino acids. Germline loops: CDR1 SEHNR, CDR2 FQNEAQ (reference sequence). In DNA, the CDR3 is TGTGCCAGCAGCCGCAGCGGCGGTTTTGATACGCAGTATTTT. Protein sequence: CASSRSGGFDTQYF.

With regard to this clonotype: A read error may explain this, as a much larger clone is one base away. It is unclear where the CDR3 begins or ends on the DNA, so no DNA is shown, and the CDR3 is as TCRdb lists it. V and J are TRBV6-6 and TRBJ2-7. Germline CDR1 reads MNHNY; CDR2 reads SVGAGI (reference sequence). The CDR3 sequence runs 12 residues, both termini included. This CDR3 reads CASSTSRETQCF.